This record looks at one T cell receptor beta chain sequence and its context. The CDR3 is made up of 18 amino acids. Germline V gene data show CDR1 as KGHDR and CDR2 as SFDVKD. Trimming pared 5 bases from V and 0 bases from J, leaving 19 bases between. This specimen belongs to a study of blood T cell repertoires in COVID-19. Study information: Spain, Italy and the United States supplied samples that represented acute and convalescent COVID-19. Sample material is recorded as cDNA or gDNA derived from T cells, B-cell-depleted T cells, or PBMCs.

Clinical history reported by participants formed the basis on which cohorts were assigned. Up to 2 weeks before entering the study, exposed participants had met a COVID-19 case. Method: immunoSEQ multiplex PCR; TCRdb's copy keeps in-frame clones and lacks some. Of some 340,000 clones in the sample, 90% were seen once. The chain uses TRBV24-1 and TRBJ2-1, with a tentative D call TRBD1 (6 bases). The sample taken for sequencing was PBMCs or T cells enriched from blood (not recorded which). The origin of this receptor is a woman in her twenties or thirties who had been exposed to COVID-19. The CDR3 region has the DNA TGTGCCACCAGTGGAAGTCCTCCACAGGGCAGCTCCTACAATGAGCAGTTCTTC. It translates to CATSGSPPQGSSYNEQFF.